Listed here are 18 T cell receptor beta chains from one sample, sequenced in a study of T cell clusters in autoimmune cytopenias. TRB amplification used roughly 250 ng of peripheral blood genomic DNA. Multiplex touch-down PCR amplified TRB using TRB-A and TRB-B pools in one tube. TCRdb re-analyzed the multiplex PCR reads; it lists each CDR3 protein once, without DNA. The sample is made up of some 7,800 distinct CDR3 sequences, and the top ten hold about a fifth of it. Sequenced: peripheral blood. Every receptor here comes from a human donor with an autoimmune cytopenia or autoimmune hepatitis (not recorded which).

V and J are TRBV5-1 and TRBJ1-3. Germline lookup yields CDR1 SGHRS and CDR2 YFSETQ. This CDR3 is built from 14 residues. This chain's CDR3 is CASRTSGTGNTIYF.

This chain links TRBV6-1 with TRBJ1-1; as DNA is missing, the TRBD1 call by TCRdb cannot be tested. Per germline, CDR1 MNHNS and CDR2 SASEGT. This CDR3 comprises 13 residues. The chain's CDR3 is CASSRDGETEAFF.

The chain is built from TRBV12-3 or TRBV12-4 and TRBJ1-1. The CDR3 spans 12 residues. CDR3: CASSFRSTEAFF.

CDR3 region: CSVVGQGADTEAFF. The chain couples TRBV29-1 to TRBJ1-1; the TCRdb call, TRBD1, lacks DNA for checking. The germline V gene has CDR1 SQVTM and CDR2 ANQGSEA. The CDR3 sequence is 14 residues long.

Considering frequency, this clonotype is medium-sized. The chain links TRBV6-5 to TRBJ2-5. The length of the CDR3 is 15 residues. Looked up from germline, CDR1 is MNHEY and CDR2 is SVGAGI. The CDR3: CASSGTSRGQETQYF.

The chain couples TRBV27 to TRBJ2-4; TCRdb indicates TRBD1, and absent DNA this call remains unverified. This CDR3 has 15 residues. Looked up from germline, CDR1 is MNHEY and CDR2 is SMNVEV (reference sequence). The CDR3 reads CASSFGRLAKNIQYF.

This clonotype is called medium-sized based on its frequency. The V call is TRBV7-6, the J call TRBJ1-1; TCRdb reports TRBD1, a call that lacks DNA to check it against. The length of the CDR3 is 14 residues. Germline values: CDR1 SGHVS, CDR2 FNYEAQ. CDR3 sequence reads: CASSLAGGGTEAFF.

This rearrangement joins TRBV19 to TRBJ1-3; TCRdb's assignment of TRBD1 cannot be checked, as there is no DNA. This CDR3 contains 15 residues. CDR1 and CDR2 from the germline V gene are LNHDA and SQIVND (reference sequence). CDR3 loop: CASHDRRTSGNTIYF.

The gene calls are TRBV12-3 or TRBV12-4 and TRBJ1-4; there is no DNA to check the TCRdb D call of TRBD1. The CDR3 length is 14 residues. CDR3 sequence reads: CASSLYRGNEKLFF.

The chain uses TRBV20-1 and TRBJ1-5; absent DNA, TCRdb's TRBD1 call cannot be checked. The CDR3 covers 16 residues. Germline CDR1 is DFQATT and CDR2 is SNEGSKA (reference sequence). The chain's CDR3 is CSARDRGGAKNQPQHF.

The chain couples TRBV27 to TRBJ2-1. The germline V gene has CDR1 MNHEY and CDR2 SMNVEV (reference sequence). The CDR3 covers 16 residues. This chain's CDR3 is CASSLSGGSSYNEQFF.

The chain is built from TRBV7-9 and TRBJ2-3. The germline CDR1 and CDR2 sequences are SEHNR and FQNEAQ (reference sequence). The CDR3 runs to 15 residues. CDR3 residues: CASSSGSASTDTQYF.

The chain is built from TRBV19 and TRBJ1-1. The CDR3 totals 14 residues. Germline CDR1 is LNHDA and CDR2 is SQIVND (reference sequence). The CDR3 region is CASSILGWSTEAFF.

In terms of frequency, this clonotype is medium-sized (0.01 to 0.1%). The chain is built from TRBV10-1 and TRBJ2-3; TCRdb reports TRBD2, a call that lacks DNA to check it against. The germline V gene encodes CDR1 WNHNN and CDR2 SYGVQD (reference sequence). The CDR3 has 14 residues. The CDR3 sequence is CASSDSGTRDTQYF.

Its frequency marks this clonotype as medium-sized. J is TRBJ1-1 and V is TRBV29-1; the D gene TCRdb calls, TRBD1, cannot be checked with no DNA. Per the germline V gene, CDR1 is SQVTM and CDR2 is ANQGSEA. This CDR3 is 12 amino acids long. CDR3: CSVARGGGEAFF.

V gene TRBV27 combines with J gene TRBJ2-7; as DNA is missing, the TRBD1 call by TCRdb cannot be tested. Germline V lookup: CDR1 MNHEY, CDR2 SMNVEV (reference sequence). This CDR3 comprises 16 residues. CDR3 amino acids: CASKRGPSSTAYEQYF.

The rearrangement joins TRBV27 to TRBJ2-7; there is no DNA to check the TCRdb D call of TRBD1. Germline V gene sequence: CDR1 MNHEY, CDR2 SMNVEV (reference sequence). This CDR3 comprises 15 residues. The CDR3 loop reads CASSKGTGGSYEQYF.

The chain recombines TRBV9 with TRBJ1-4; with no DNA, the TCRdb D assignment of TRBD1 cannot be verified. The germline gives CDR1 SGDLS, CDR2 YYNGEE. The CDR3 runs 15 residues. The CDR3 spells CASSTRDRADEKLFF. Together with reference TRBV9 and TRBJ1-4, the CDR3 gives the full variable domain: DSGVTQTPKHLITATGQRVTLRCSPRSGDLSVYWYQQSLDQGLQFLIQYYNGEERAKGNILERFSAQQFPDLHSELNLSSLELGDSALYFCASSTRDRADEKLFFGSGTQLSVL.